This T cell receptor beta chain appears in the sequencing data of a study of Graves' ophthalmopathy and Graves' hyperthyroidism (dated by TCRdb to the late 2010s). In the study overall: A patient counted as having stable hyperthyroidism if there was no progression to ophthalmopathy within 18 months of follow-up. To tell Graves' ophthalmopathy apart from Graves' hyperthyroidism, and to predict which patients would progress to ophthalmopathy, the study relied on TCR beta repertoire signatures. In total, 135 blood samples were TCR-sequenced: 43 ophthalmopathy, under 85 hyperthyroidism and around 17 hyperthyroidism-to-ophthalmopathy patients. A discovery set of 100 patients (43 ophthalmopathy, under 65 stable hyperthyroidism) was enrolled to explore V-J signatures distinguishing ophthalmopathy from hyperthyroidism. For independent validation, a separate cohort was made up of some 19 hyperthyroidism patients plus 17 patients who later progressed from hyperthyroidism to ophthalmopathy. In roughly 6 hyperthyroidism patients, T-cell repertoires of thyroid tissue and blood were compared. After sampling, hyperthyroidism patients received methimazole starting at 30 mg daily, and ophthalmopathy patients received high-dose intravenous methylprednisolone. What the research found in general, with its limitations: The 13-signature model separated ophthalmopathy from stable hyperthyroidism with approximately 90% sensitivity and almost 84% specificity in cross-validation, and 80%/75% in the test set. In validation, the model predicted ophthalmopathy progression with 70.59% sensitivity and around 72% specificity; eleven to twelve predicted patients were CT-confirmed with GO in a median of around 6 months. Most expanded thyroid clonotypes with a frequency above 0.001 also appeared in blood, which suggests that blood repertoires may reflect the immune response in the thyroid. Sample size was not statistically predetermined, and group allocation was not concealed from the investigators.

TCR beta CDR3 regions were amplified from RNA transcripts for repertoire sequencing. The first round of RT-PCR was done with HTBI primers and the Qiagen OneStep RT-PCR kit, and was followed by a second round of multiplex PCR, then size selection and purification. Sequencing of the libraries was carried out on an Illumina HiSeq2000 in paired-end mode with 100 bp reads. The paper's data handling went like this. SOAPnuke was used to process the reads, throwing out any read that had adapters, had uncalled bases, had a mean Phred below 15, or lacked an exact constant-primer or identifier match. COPE v1.2.5 was used to merge high-quality paired reads. Clonotypes were defined as unique nucleotide sequences and were aligned to IMGT TRB V, D and J references using MiTCR v1.1. The analysis was limited to V-J combinations with a frequency above 0.0001, which together covered 99% to 99.2% of the repertoires. A TCR clonal expansion and chaos score per V-J combination was defined as the ratio of F50 clonal expansion to chaos observed in the TCRdist matrix. Welch's t-statistics and random forest were used to narrow the features down to 10 to 15 V-J combinations, which were then fed into a naive Bayes classifier. Thyroid-blood repertoire similarity was quantified with the Morisita-Horn index. TCRdb applied fastp at Q25 and MiXCR to the public reads, then kept only in-frame beta chains. Rows are unified per CDR3 protein, each entry keeping the most common DNA and genes. None of the V and J calls come from the authors' own analysis; TCRdb made them. Here the sample has about 500,000 distinct CDR3 sequences; 39% occur a single time. The ten largest account for about 4.2% of the sample.

The CDR3 spans 11 residues, from the cysteine through the phenylalanine. Solely the CDR3 DNA is kept, with 33 bases framed from the first base. CDR1 and CDR2, looked up from the germline V gene, are SQVTM and ANQGSEA. V lost 6 bases and J lost 7 bases; the stretch between them is 10 bases long. Hyperthyroidism patients were newly diagnosed, were aged 18 to 65 years, and had a disease duration under 2 months. Anyone with other autoimmune diseases, uncontrolled infections, pregnancy or lactation was excluded from the study. Clinical symptoms, serum thyroxine, TRAb, thyroid ultrasound and orbital computed tomography formed the basis of the diagnosis. Trizol reagent was used to extract the total RNA, and its quality was then checked on an Agilent 2100 Bioanalyzer. A note on this clonotype: The clone's antigen remains unknown. No much larger clone is present one base from it, and per-base qualities are unavailable.

Source material: peripheral blood or thyroid tissue (not recorded which). The receptor chain draws on TRBV29-1 and TRBJ1-3, with the D gene too uncertain to name. The TCR sequence derives from an adult man with Graves' hyperthyroidism. The CDR3: CSVVDWNTIYF. The DNA is as follows: TGCAGCGTCGTCGACTGGAACACCATATATTTT.